This entry lists 2 T cell receptor beta chains sequenced from one sample in a study of CD8+CD57+ T cells in acquired aplastic anemia. Using genomic DNA as the template, TCR beta VDJ and CDR3 profiling was carried out. TCRdb used MiXCR to reprocess the reads, holding one entry per CDR3 protein. Of around 170,000 distinct CDR3 sequences in the sample, 50% to 75% were seen once. The specimen was sorted CD4+, CD8+, or CD8+CD57+ T cells (not recorded which) from PBMCs. The source is a human donor in good health.

V usage is TRBV7-2 and J usage is TRBJ2-3; possible D gene TRBD1, 5 bases. Germline-derived CDR1 and CDR2 are SGHTA and FQGNSA. The CDR3 has 14 amino acids. Trimming removed 1 base at V and 3 bases at J, with 8 bases between. The CDR3 DNA is TGTGCCAGCAGCTTAGAATACAGGACAGATACGCAGTATTTT. Translating it yields CASSLEYRTDTQYF.

This sequence joins TRBV20-1 and TRBJ2-1, with 10 bases matching TRBD2. Germline values: CDR1 DFQATT, CDR2 SNEGSKA (reference sequence). The CDR3 is 13 amino acids. The CDR3 spells CSAGLAVANEQFF. CDR3 DNA: TGCAGCGCAGGACTAGCGGTGGCGAATGAGCAGTTCTTC.